The source of this T cell receptor beta chain is a study of T cells in localized non-small cell lung cancer. V was pared by 4 bases and J by 5 bases, with 13 bases between. The CDR3 length is 14 residues. Germline V lookup: CDR1 SGHTA, CDR2 FQGNSA. The protocol was immunoSEQ multiplex PCR, while the TCRdb copy is restricted to in-frame clones and leaves out a portion. The sample yields fewer than 35,000 clones, approximately 72% seen once. The chain joins TRBV7-2 to TRBJ2-3; D is perhaps TRBD1 (7 bases). The material was peripheral blood, obtained before any cancer treatment. The origin of this receptor is a male donor at least 60 years old with stage II squamous cell lung carcinoma. CDR3: CASSSQGGGDTQYF. The CDR3 region has the DNA TGTGCCAGCAGCTCGCAGGGGGGCGGAGATACGCAGTATTTT.